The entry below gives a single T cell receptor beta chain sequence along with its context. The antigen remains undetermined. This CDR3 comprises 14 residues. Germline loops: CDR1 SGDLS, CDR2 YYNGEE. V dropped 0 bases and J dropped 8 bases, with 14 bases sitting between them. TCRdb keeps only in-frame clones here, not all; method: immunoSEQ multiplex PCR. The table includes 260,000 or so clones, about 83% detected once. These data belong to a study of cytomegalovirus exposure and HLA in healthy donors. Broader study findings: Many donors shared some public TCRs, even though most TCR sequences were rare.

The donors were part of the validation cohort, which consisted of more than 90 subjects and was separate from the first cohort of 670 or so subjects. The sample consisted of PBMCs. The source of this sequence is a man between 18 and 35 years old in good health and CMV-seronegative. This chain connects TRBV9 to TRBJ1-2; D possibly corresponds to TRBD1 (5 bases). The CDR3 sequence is CASSVDLGHKGYTF. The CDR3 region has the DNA TGTGCCAGCAGCGTAGATCTGGGGCATAAAGGCTACACCTTC.